The 32 T cell receptor beta chains below come from one sample, sequenced in a study of post-analysis software for immune sequencing data. These receptors' targets are unknown. Prepared libraries of TCR beta cDNA carried unique molecular identifiers. TCRdb reprocessed the PCR reads via MiXCR and lists one record per CDR3 protein. Of hundreds of thousands of distinct CDR3 sequences in the sample, roughly 35% were seen once. General study results and limits: Comparison of patients with controls showed five TRBV segments more frequent in patients, TRBV5-6, TRBV5-1 and TRBV20-1 among them.

Sequencing was done on a sample of blood. The receptor source for this set is a girl aged 10-17 years with multiple sclerosis.

This chain links TRBV10-3 with TRBJ1-5; possibly TRBD1 for D (5 bases). There are 13 residues in the CDR3. The V end was cut by 6 bases, the J end by 4 bases, with 10 bases between. In germline, CDR1 is ENHRY, CDR2 SYGVKD. The CDR3 DNA is TGTGCCATCAGCAGGGATAAAAATCAGCCCCAGCATTTT. It specifies CAISRDKNQPQHF.

This clonotype occurred many times. The chain joins TRBV4-2 to TRBJ2-3; TRBD1 aligns across 8 bases. Germline CDR1 LGHNA, CDR2 YNFKEQ. The CDR3 runs to 14 residues. V shed 6 bases and J 9 bases; nucleotides not matched to a gene: 11. The DNA for the CDR3 is TGTGCCAGCAGTCAGGACAGGGACTCAAGGACGCAGTATTTT. Translated, it gives CASSQDRDSRTQYF.

The rearrangement joins TRBV20-1 to TRBJ1-3; D gene uncertain. Deletions cut 6 bases from V and 2 bases from J, with 8 bases between. The CDR3 covers 12 residues. Germline CDR1 is DFQATT and CDR2 is SNEGSKA (reference sequence). CDR3 nucleotide sequence: TGCAGTGCCCGGGGAGCTGGAAACACCATATATTTT. It yields the protein CSARGAGNTIYF.

The chain employs TRBV12-3 or TRBV12-4 and TRBJ2-1; 8 nucleotides agree with TRBD2. Losses at the gene ends were 2 bases for V and 10 bases for J; bases not matched to a gene: 4. The CDR3 covers 13 residues. The CDR3 sequence: CASSLMRGVEQFF. The CDR3 region has the DNA TGTGCCAGCAGTTTAATGCGGGGGGTCGAGCAGTTCTTC.

The rearrangement joins TRBV5-1 to TRBJ2-5; possible D gene TRBD1, 6 bases. V was cut by 0 bases and J by 7 bases, with 13 bases left in between. CDR3 size: 14 residues. CDR1 SGHRS and CDR2 YFSETQ come from the germline V gene. CDR3 sequence reads: CASSLVQGEATQYF. CDR3 DNA: TGCGCCAGCAGCTTGGTACAGGGTGAAGCGACCCAGTACTTC.

The chain carries TRBV6-1 and TRBJ2-5, with 7 bases identical to TRBD2. The trim removed 8 bases at V and 4 bases at J, leaving 10 bases unmatched. CDR1 is MNHNS and CDR2 is SASEGT in the germline V gene. CDR3 length equals 14 residues. The CDR3, as DNA: TGTGCCAGCTTAGACACCCGCGGGGGAGAGACCCAGTACTTC. Amino acids: CASLDTRGGETQYF.

V and J are TRBV20-1 and TRBJ1-1; no clear D. The CDR3 covers 13 residues. V was pared by 1 base and J by 3 bases, with 9 bases between. From germline, CDR1 is DFQATT and CDR2 SNEGSKA (reference sequence). This chain's CDR3 is CSARGPWDTEAFF. DNA for the CDR3: TGCAGTGCTAGAGGTCCCTGGGACACTGAAGCTTTCTTT.

As for this clonotype: The junction differs from germline at one of its ends, possibly a read error. V usage is TRBV4-3 and J usage is TRBJ2-1, with TRBD1 as a possible D gene (7 bases). CDR1 is LGHNA, CDR2 YSLEER, per germline. CDR3 length: 18 amino acids. CDR3 sequence reads: CAGSQDRGGQGAYNEQFF. CDR3 in DNA: TGCGCCGGCAGCCAAGATAGAGGGGGGCAGGGGGCCTACAATGAGCAGTTCTTC.

The chain has TRBV25-1 and TRBJ1-5; D gene unclear. The CDR3 has 17 residues. Germline V gene data show CDR1 as MGHDK and CDR2 as SYGVNS. Trimming took off 4 bases at V and 0 bases at J, with 16 bases between the two ends. The CDR3 sequence: CASSATAGINSNQPQHF. CDR3 DNA sequence: TGTGCCAGCAGTGCCACGGCGGGTATTAATAGCAATCAGCCCCAGCATTTT. The full variable domain, completed using reference TRBV25-1 and TRBJ1-5, is EADIYQTPRYLVIGTGKKITLECSQTMGHDKMYWYQQDPGMELHLIHYSYGVNSTEKGDLSSESTVSRIRTEHFPLTLESARPSHTSQYLCASSATAGINSNQPQHFGDGTRLSIL.

This clonotype was recorded a few times. This chain uses TRBV2 with TRBJ2-1; a weak D match, TRBD2 (6 bases). V lost 6 bases and J lost 0, with 12 bases in between. CDR1 is SNHLY, CDR2 FYNNEI, per germline. The CDR3 is 15 residues long. As DNA, the CDR3 is TGTGCCAGCAGCGGACGGGAGAACTCCTACAATGAGCAGTTCTTC. Translated, it gives CASSGRENSYNEQFF.

The sample holds a few counts of this clonotype. In DNA, the CDR3 is TGTGCCGCGGGATACACTGAAGCTTTCTTT. It codes for CAAGYTEAFF. The chain carries TRBV15 and TRBJ1-1; D is unresolved. Trimming removed 11 bases from V and 3 bases from J, with 7 bases in between. From germline, CDR1 is LNHNV and CDR2 YYDKDF (reference sequence). The CDR3 sequence is 10 residues long.

This clonotype was observed a few times. This sequence joins TRBV2 and TRBJ2-6, with 10 nucleotides matching TRBD2. The germline gives CDR1 SNHLY, CDR2 FYNNEI. Germline trimming cut 2 bases from V and 3 bases from J; bases unmatched to any gene: 13. This CDR3 contains 20 residues. The CDR3 here is CASSEYGSGGLFNGANVLTF. The CDR3 region has the DNA TGTGCCAGCAGTGAATATGGTAGCGGGGGGCTTTTTAATGGGGCCAACGTCCTGACTTTC.

The chain combines TRBV6-5 with TRBJ2-5; the match to TRBD1 covers 8 bases. The V segment lost 0 bases and the J segment 2 bases; nucleotides outside the gene matches: 2. CDR1 is MNHEY, CDR2 SVGAGI, per germline. This CDR3 spans 15 amino acids. In nucleotides, the CDR3 is TGTGCCAGCAGTTACTCTACAGGGGGTCAAGAGACCCAGTACTTC. Translation gives CASSYSTGGQETQYF.

The J gene is TRBJ1-1, the V gene TRBV20-1; no firm D call. This CDR3 comprises 13 residues. Per germline, CDR1 DFQATT and CDR2 SNEGSKA (reference sequence). V was trimmed by 3 bases and J by 7 bases, leaving 15 bases between them. The CDR3 reads CSARSSGRSEAFF. CDR3 nucleotide sequence: TGCAGTGCTAGGTCGAGCGGGCGGAGTGAAGCTTTCTTT.

This sequence joins TRBV12-3 or TRBV12-4 and TRBJ2-3, with D perhaps being TRBD1 or TRBD2 (5 bases each). Trimming took 2 bases from V and 1 from J, leaving 13 bases between them. The CDR3 covers 16 residues. The CDR3 is CASSLWDRTGTDTQYF. The CDR3 DNA is TGTGCCAGCAGTTTATGGGACCGGACGGGCACAGATACGCAGTATTTT.

This clonotype has ten or more counts. The V and J genes are TRBV6-6 and TRBJ2-5, with D tentatively TRBD1 (6 bases). The ends were cut back, 6 bases at V and 5 bases at J, with 10 bases in the middle. Germline CDR1 reads MNHNY; CDR2 reads SVGAGI (reference sequence). The CDR3 loop spans 12 amino acids. CDR3 in amino acids: CASSPRGETQYF. For the CDR3, the DNA is TGTGCCAGCAGCCCAAGGGGGGAGACCCAGTACTTC.

The V call is TRBV5-5, the J call TRBJ2-5, with 8 bases fitting TRBD1. J gave up 1 base and V 3 bases, and 8 bases lay outside the gene matches. CDR1 is SGHKS and CDR2 is YYEKEE in the germline V gene (reference sequence). The CDR3 extends over 16 amino acids. The CDR3 region has the DNA TGTGCCAGCAGCTCGGCCGGGACAGGACTCCAAGAGACCCAGTACTTC. This sequence encodes CASSSAGTGLQETQYF.

The J gene is TRBJ2-5, the V gene TRBV6-2 or TRBV6-3; D gene uncertain. The CDR3 contains 12 residues. The V end lost 6 bases, the J end lost 2 bases, and 7 bases lay between the germline ends. Germline CDR1 is MNHEY and CDR2 is SVGEGT. CDR3 DNA sequence: TGTGCCAGCAGCGGTCTACAAGAGACCCAGTACTTC. This gives the protein CASSGLQETQYF.

A few counts support this clonotype. This sequence joins TRBV4-2 and TRBJ1-4, with a possible D match to TRBD1 (6 bases). Germline lookup yields CDR1 LGHNA and CDR2 YNFKEQ. V was trimmed by 0 bases and J by 6 bases, leaving 11 bases between them. This CDR3 has 15 residues. The CDR3 DNA sequence: TGTGCCAGCAGCCAAGATGGGTCAGGGGATGAAAAACTGTTTTTT. It yields the protein CASSQDGSGDEKLFF.

The V gene is TRBV6-2 or TRBV6-3, the J gene TRBJ2-7, with TRBD2 matching 10 bases. V gave up 6 bases and J gave up 10 bases; unmatched junction bases: 12. The V gene's germline CDR1 is MNHEY and CDR2 SVGEGT. The CDR3 runs 14 residues. This CDR3 is CASRPGLAGESQYF. Here the CDR3 DNA reads TGTGCCAGCAGACCTGGGCTAGCGGGGGAGAGTCAGTACTTC.

The chain carries TRBV6-5 and TRBJ2-5; TRBD2 aligns across 7 bases. Trimming removed 6 bases from V and 10 bases from J; junction bases left unmatched: 8. The CDR3 totals 12 residues. CDR1 and CDR2 (germline): MNHEY, SVGAGI. The CDR3 loop is CASSPGGVSQYF. CDR3 in DNA: TGTGCCAGCAGCCCTGGGGGGGTGAGCCAGTACTTC.

The V call is TRBV27, the J call TRBJ1-2; a weak D match, TRBD1 (6 bases). The CDR3 spans 17 residues. Germline V gene sequence: CDR1 MNHEY, CDR2 SMNVEV (reference sequence). Trimming removed 8 bases at V and 4 bases at J, with 26 bases between. Written as DNA, the CDR3 is TGTGCCAGCGGGTTGCCGGGGGGTGGGACAAACCCCTATGGCTACACCTTC. Residues: CASGLPGGGTNPYGYTF.

With respect to this clonotype: A read error is possible here, since a much larger clone lies one base away. This chain joins TRBV29-1 and TRBJ1-2, with TRBD1 as a possible D gene (6 bases). Germline V gives CDR1 SQVTM, CDR2 ANQGSEA. The CDR3 is 13 amino acids. V lost 6 bases and J 2 bases, leaving 13 bases between the germline ends. The CDR3 DNA reads TGCAGCGTGACCGGGACAAACAACTATGGCTACACCTTC. Translation: CSVTGTNNYGYTF.

For this clonotype: With a much larger clone just one base away, this may be a read error. V and J are TRBV29-1 and TRBJ2-1; D call uncertain. V was shortened by 3 bases and J by 2 bases, with 11 bases between the two germline ends. Germline V gene lookup returns CDR1 SQVTM and CDR2 ANQGSEA. The CDR3 runs to 14 residues. The CDR3 is CSVEGGSPYNEQFF. The CDR3 DNA reads TGCAGCGTTGAGGGCGGAAGCCCCTACAATGAGCAGTTCTTC.

This clonotype was detected ten times or more. This rearrangement joins TRBV7-2 to TRBJ2-3, with D possibly TRBD2 on 6 matching bases. The CDR3 spans 17 residues. Germline V CDR1 and CDR2: SGHTA, FQGNSA. V gave up 7 bases and J gave up 2 bases, with 22 bases separating them. CDR3 sequence: CASIGPLWGVTTDTQYF. The CDR3 DNA is TGTGCCAGCATTGGCCCTCTATGGGGGGTTACCACAGATACGCAGTATTTT.

In this sample, this clonotype turned up a few times. The rearrangement links TRBV5-1 to TRBJ1-6; D gene ambiguous. This CDR3 is built from 15 residues. Trimming shortened V by 4 bases and J by 8 bases, and 16 bases separated the two germline ends. The germline V gene has CDR1 SGHRS and CDR2 YFSETQ. CDR3 coding DNA: TGCGCCAGCAGCGGGCGAGGTCGATCCGATTCACCCCTCCACTTT. This codes for CASSGRGRSDSPLHF. The full variable domain, with the rest looked up from reference TRBV5-1 and TRBJ1-6, is KAGVTQTPRYLIKTRGQQVTLSCSPISGHRSVSWYQQTPGQGLQFLFEYFSETQRNKGNFPGRFSGRQFSNSRSEMNVSTLELGDSALYLCASSGRGRSDSPLHFGNGTRLTVT.

The chain recombines TRBV7-9 with TRBJ1-1; TRBD1 matches at 7 bases. The CDR3 is 15 residues long. Germline CDR1 and CDR2: SEHNR and FQNEAQ (reference sequence). The J segment lost 10 bases and the V segment lost 3 bases, leaving 14 bases of the junction unmatched. CDR3 sequence: CASSFYRDSVSGAFF. The DNA for the CDR3 is TGTGCCAGCAGCTTTTACCGGGACAGCGTCAGCGGAGCTTTCTTT.

The rearrangement uses TRBV12-3 or TRBV12-4 and TRBJ2-2, with D unclear. The CDR3 runs to 14 residues. V was clipped by 4 bases and J by 1 base, with 7 bases between them. CDR3 in DNA: TGTGCCAGCAGTTCCGCAGGGAACACCGGGGAGCTGTTTTTT. It specifies CASSSAGNTGELFF.

The chain carries TRBV7-8 and TRBJ2-7, with 15 bases matching TRBD2. The J call is uncertain, as TRBJ2-4 better fits the DNA end. CDR1 is SGHVS, CDR2 FQNEAQ, per germline. The CDR3 is 19 residues long. The CDR3 DNA follows: TGTGCCAGCAGCCCTCGGACTAGCGGGGGGGCCACAGCCAAAAACATTCAGTACTTC. Residues: CASSPRTSGGATAKNIQYF.

The table lists this clonotype with a few counts. J is TRBJ1-1 and V is TRBV6-6; D remains unclear. The V and J ends lost 7 bases and 7 bases respectively, with 10 bases between them. This CDR3 is 11 amino acids long. Germline CDR1 reads MNHNY; CDR2 reads SVGAGI (reference sequence). The CDR3 nucleotides are TGTGCCAGCACCCTGGGAGATGAAGCTTTCTTT. It yields the protein CASTLGDEAFF.

In its sample, this clonotype was seen many times. V and J are TRBV18 and TRBJ2-5, with unresolved D. Trimming pared 2 bases from V and 5 bases from J, leaving 3 bases between. This CDR3 region has 11 residues. Germline values: CDR1 KGHSH, CDR2 LQKENI. CDR3 in amino acids: CASSPLETQYF. Written as DNA, the CDR3 is TGTGCCAGCTCACCATTGGAGACCCAGTACTTC.

This clonotype was counted ten times or more. CDR3 loop: CSVAFGLTDTQYF. The CDR3 nucleotides read TGCAGCGTTGCTTTTGGCCTAACAGATACGCAGTATTTT. The chain uses TRBV29-1 and TRBJ2-3; D is undetermined. Germline V gene lookup returns CDR1 SQVTM and CDR2 ANQGSEA. V dropped 4 bases and J dropped 3 bases, with 11 bases sitting between them. The CDR3 is made up of 13 amino acids.